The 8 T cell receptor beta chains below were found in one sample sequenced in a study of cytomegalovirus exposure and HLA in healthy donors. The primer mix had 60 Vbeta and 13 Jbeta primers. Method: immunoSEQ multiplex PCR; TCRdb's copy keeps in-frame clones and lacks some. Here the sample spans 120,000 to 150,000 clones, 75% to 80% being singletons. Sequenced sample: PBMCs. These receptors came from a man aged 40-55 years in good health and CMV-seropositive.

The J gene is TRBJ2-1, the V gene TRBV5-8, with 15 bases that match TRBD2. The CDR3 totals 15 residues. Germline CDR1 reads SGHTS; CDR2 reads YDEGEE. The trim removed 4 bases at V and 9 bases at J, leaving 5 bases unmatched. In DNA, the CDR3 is TGTGCCAGCAGCGCCGGGACTAGCGGGAGGATTGAGCAGTTCTTC. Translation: CASSAGTSGRIEQFF.

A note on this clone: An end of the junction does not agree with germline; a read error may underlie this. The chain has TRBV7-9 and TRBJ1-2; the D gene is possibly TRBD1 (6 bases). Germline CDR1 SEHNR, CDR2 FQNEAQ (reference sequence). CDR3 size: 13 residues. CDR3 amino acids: CSSSAGAGYGYTF. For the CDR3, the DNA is TGTTCCAGCAGCGCGGGGGCAGGGTATGGCTACACCTTC.

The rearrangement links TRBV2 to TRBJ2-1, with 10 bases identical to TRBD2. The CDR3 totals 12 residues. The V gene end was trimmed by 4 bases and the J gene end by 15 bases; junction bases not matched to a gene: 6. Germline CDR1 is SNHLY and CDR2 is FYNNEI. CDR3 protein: CASSVLAGVLFF. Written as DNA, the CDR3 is TGTGCCAGCAGTGTTCTAGCGGGAGTTCTGTTCTTC.

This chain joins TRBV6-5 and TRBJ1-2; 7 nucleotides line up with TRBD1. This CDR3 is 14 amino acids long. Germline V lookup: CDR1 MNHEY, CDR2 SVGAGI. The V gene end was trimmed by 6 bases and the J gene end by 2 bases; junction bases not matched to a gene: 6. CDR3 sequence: CASRTGALNYGYTF. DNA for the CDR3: TGTGCCAGCAGAACAGGGGCACTGAACTATGGCTACACCTTC.

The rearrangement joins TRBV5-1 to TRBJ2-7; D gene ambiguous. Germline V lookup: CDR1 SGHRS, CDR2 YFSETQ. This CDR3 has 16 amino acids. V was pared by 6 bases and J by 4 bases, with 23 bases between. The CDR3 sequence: CASTSEGSPGRYEQYF. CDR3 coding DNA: TGCGCCAGCACCTCCGAAGGCTCCCCGGGTAGGTACGAGCAGTACTTC.

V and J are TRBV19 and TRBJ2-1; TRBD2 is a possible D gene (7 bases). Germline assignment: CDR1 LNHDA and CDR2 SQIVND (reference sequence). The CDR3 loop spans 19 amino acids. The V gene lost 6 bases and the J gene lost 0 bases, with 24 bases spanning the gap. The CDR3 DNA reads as TGTGCCAGTAGAGACAGGACTAGTCGGGACTTGAGCTCCTACAATGAGCAGTTCTTC. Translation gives CASRDRTSRDLSSYNEQFF.

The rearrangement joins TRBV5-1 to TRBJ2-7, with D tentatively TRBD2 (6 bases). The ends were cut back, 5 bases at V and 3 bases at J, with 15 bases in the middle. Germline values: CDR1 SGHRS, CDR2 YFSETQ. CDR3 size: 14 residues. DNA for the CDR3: TGCGCCAGCAGTAAGGAGGGAGTGAGCTACGAGCAGTACTTC. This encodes CASSKEGVSYEQYF.

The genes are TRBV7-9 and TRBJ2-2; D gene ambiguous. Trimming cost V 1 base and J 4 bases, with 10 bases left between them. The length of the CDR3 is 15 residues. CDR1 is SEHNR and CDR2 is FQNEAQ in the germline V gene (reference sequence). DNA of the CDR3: TGTGCCAGCAGCTTAGGAGGATCGGGCACCGGGGAGCTGTTTTTT. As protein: CASSLGGSGTGELFF.